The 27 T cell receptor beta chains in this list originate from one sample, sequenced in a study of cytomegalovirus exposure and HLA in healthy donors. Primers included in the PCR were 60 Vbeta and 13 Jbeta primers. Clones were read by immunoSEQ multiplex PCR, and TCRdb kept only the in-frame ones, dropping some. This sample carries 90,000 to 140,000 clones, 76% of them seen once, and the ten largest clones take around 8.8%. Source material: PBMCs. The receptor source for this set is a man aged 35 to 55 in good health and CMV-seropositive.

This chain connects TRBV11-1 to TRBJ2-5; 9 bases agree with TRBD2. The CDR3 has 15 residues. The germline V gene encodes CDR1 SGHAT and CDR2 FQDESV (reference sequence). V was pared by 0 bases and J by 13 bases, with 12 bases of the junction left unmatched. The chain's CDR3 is CASSLAGIAGAPRYF. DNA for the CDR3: TGTGCCAGCAGCTTAGCGGGGATAGCGGGGGCTCCGAGGTACTTC.

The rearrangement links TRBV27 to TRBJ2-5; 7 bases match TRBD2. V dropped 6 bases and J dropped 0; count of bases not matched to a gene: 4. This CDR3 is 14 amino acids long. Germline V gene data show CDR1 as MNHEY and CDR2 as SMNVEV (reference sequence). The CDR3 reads CASRGLGYQETQYF. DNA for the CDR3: TGTGCCAGCAGAGGACTAGGGTACCAAGAGACCCAGTACTTC.

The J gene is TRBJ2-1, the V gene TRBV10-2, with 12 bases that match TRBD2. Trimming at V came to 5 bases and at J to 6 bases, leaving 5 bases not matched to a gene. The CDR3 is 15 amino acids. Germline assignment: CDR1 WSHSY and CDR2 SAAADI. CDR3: CASSRLAGAGNEQFF. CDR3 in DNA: TGCGCCAGCAGTAGACTAGCGGGAGCGGGCAATGAGCAGTTCTTC.

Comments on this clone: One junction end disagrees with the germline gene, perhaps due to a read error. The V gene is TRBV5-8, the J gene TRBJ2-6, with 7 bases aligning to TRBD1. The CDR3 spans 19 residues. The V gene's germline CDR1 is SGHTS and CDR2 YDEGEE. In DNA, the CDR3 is TGTGCCAGCAGCTTGGGGGTACCCTATGACAGGGCTGGGGCCAACGGCCTGACTTTC. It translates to CASSLGVPYDRAGANGLTF.

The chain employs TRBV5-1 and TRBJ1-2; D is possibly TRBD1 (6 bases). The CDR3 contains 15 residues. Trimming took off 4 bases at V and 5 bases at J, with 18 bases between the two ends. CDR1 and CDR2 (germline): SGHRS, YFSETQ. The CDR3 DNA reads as TGCGCCAGCAGCCCCCGGGAGGGGGAAGGATATGGCTACACCTTC. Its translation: CASSPREGEGYGYTF.

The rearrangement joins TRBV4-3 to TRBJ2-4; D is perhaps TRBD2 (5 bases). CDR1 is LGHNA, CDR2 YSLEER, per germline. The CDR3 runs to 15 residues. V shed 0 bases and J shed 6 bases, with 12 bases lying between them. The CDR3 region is CASSQERWGVNIQYF. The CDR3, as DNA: TGCGCCAGCAGCCAAGAGCGATGGGGAGTAAACATTCAGTACTTC.

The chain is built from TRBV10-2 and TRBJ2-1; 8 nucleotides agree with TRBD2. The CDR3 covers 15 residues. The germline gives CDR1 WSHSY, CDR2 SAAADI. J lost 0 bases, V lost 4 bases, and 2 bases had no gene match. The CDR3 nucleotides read TGCGCCAGCAGTGGTCTAGCGGGCTCCTACAATGAGCAGTTCTTC. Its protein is CASSGLAGSYNEQFF.

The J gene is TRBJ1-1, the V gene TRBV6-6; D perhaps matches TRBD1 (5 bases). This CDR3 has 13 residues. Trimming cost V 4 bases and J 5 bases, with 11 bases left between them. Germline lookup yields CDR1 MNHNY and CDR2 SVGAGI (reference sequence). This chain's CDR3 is CASSWGGSTEAFF. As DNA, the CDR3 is TGTGCCAGCAGTTGGGGGGGATCGACTGAAGCTTTCTTT.

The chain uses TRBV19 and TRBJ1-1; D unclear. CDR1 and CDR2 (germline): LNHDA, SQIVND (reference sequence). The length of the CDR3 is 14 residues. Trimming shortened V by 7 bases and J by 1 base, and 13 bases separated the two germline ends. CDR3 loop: CASTMEGTNTEAFF. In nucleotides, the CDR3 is TGTGCCAGTACCATGGAGGGCACGAACACTGAAGCTTTCTTT.

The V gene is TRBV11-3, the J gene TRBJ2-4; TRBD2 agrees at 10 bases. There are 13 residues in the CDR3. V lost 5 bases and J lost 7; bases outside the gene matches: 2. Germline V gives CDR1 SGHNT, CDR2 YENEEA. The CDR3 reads CASSERGGNIQYF. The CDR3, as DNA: TGTGCCAGCAGCGAGCGGGGGGGGAACATTCAGTACTTC.

Here the CDR3 DNA reads TGTGCCAGTAGTATATCCCCCCCACTTGCAACTAATGAAAAACTGTTTTTT. Translating it yields CASSISPPLATNEKLFF. The rearrangement links TRBV19 to TRBJ1-4; no reliable D call. Germline V CDR1 and CDR2: LNHDA, SQIVND (reference sequence). The CDR3 extends over 17 amino acids. V dropped 2 bases and J dropped 0 bases, with 13 bases sitting between them. Complete variable domain (other parts from reference TRBV19 and TRBJ1-4): DGGITQSPKYLFRKEGQNVTLSCEQNLNHDAMYWYRQDPGQGLRLIYYSQIVNDFQKGDIAEGYSVSREKKESFPLTVTSAQKNPTAFYLCASSISPPLATNEKLFFGSGTQLSVL.

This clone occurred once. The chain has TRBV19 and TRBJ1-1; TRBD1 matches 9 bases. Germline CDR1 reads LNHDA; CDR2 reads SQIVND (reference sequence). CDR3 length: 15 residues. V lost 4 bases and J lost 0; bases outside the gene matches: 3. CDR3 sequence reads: CASSTGQGLNTEAFF. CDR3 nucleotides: TGTGCCAGTAGTACCGGACAGGGGCTGAACACTGAAGCTTTCTTT.

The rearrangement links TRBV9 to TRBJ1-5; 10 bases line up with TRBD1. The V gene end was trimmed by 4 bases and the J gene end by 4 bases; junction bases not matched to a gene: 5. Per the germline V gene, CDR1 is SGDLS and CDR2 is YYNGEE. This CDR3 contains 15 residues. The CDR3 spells CASSSGTGVNQPQHF. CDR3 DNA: TGTGCCAGCAGCTCCGGGACAGGGGTGAATCAGCCCCAGCATTTT.

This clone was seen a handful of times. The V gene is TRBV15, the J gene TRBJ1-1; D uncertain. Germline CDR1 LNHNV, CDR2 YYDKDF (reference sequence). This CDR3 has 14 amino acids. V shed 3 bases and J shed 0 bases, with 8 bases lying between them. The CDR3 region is CATSRLNMNTEAFF. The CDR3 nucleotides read TGTGCCACCAGCAGGTTAAACATGAACACTGAAGCTTTCTTT.

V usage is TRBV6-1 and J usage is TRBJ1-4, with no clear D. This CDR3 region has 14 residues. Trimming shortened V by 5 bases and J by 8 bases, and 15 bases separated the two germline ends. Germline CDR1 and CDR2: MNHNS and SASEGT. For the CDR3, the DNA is TGTGCCAGCAGTTCTTCCGGGTTGTGGGAAAAACTGTTTTTT. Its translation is CASSSSGLWEKLFF.

The CDR3 sequence is CASAGVLQETQYF. Here the CDR3 DNA reads TGTGCCAGCGCAGGGGTGTTACAAGAGACCCAGTACTTC. The V and J genes are TRBV10-3 and TRBJ2-5; tentative D call: TRBD1 (6 bases). Germline CDR1 ENHRY, CDR2 SYGVKD. V was trimmed by 10 bases and J by 2 bases, leaving 14 bases between them. This CDR3 has 13 amino acids.

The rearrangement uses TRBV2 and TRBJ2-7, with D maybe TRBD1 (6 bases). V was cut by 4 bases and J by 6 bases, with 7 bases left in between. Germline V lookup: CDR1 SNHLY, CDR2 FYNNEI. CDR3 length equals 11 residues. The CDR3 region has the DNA TGTGCCAGCAGTGTCAGGGGCGAGCAGTACTTC. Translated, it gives CASSVRGEQYF.

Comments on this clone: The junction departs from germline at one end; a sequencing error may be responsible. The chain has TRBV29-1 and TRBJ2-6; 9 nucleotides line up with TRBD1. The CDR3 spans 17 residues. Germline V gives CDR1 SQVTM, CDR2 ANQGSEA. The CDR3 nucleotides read TGCAGCGTCTTCCCGGGACAGGGACGCTCTGGGGCCAACGGCCTGACTTTC. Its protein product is CSVFPGQGRSGANGLTF.

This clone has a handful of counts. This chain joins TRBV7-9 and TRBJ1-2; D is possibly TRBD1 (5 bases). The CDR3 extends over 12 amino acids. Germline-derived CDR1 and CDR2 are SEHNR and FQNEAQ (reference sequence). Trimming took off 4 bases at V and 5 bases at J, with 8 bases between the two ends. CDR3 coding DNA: TGTGCCAGCAGCTCCGGGGGTTATGGCTACACCTTC. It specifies CASSSGGYGYTF.

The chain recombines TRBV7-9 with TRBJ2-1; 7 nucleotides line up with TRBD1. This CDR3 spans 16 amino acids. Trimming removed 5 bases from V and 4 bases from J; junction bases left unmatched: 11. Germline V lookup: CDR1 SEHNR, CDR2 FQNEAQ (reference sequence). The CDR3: CASSPPGQMVYNEQFF. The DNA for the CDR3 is TGTGCCAGCAGCCCTCCGGGACAGATGGTATACAATGAGCAGTTCTTC. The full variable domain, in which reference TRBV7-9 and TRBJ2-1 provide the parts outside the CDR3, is DTGVSQNPRHKITKRGQNVTFRCDPISEHNRLYWYRQTLGQGPEFLTYFQNEAQLEKSRLLSDRFSAERPKGSFSTLEIQRTEQGDSAMYLCASSPPGQMVYNEQFFGPGTRLTVL.

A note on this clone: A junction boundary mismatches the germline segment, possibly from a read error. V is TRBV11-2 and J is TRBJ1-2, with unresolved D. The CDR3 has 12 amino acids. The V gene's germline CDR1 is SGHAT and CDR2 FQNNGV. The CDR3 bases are TGTGCCAGCAGCTTAGATTATGGCCCACCCTTCTTC. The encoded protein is CASSLDYGPPFF.

CDR3 sequence (DNA): TGTGCCAGCTCACCACCCTCACAGGGCGCCTATAATTCACCCCTCCACTTT. Protein: CASSPPSQGAYNSPLHF. This chain joins TRBV18 and TRBJ1-6, with TRBD1 as a possible D gene (6 bases). CDR1 and CDR2 (germline): KGHSH, LQKENI. CDR3 length: 17 residues. Deletions cut 0 bases from V and 2 bases from J, with 11 bases between.

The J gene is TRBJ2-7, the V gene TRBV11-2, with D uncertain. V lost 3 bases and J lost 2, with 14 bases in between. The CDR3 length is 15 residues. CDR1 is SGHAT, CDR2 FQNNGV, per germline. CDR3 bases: TGTGCCAGCAGCTTGTCGGCTAGTCAAGCCTACGAGCAGTACTTC. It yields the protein CASSLSASQAYEQYF.

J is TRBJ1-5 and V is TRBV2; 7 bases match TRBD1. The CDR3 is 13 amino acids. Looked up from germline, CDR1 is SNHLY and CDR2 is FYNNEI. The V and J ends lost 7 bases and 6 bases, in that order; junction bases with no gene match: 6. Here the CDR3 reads CASILDRSQPQHF. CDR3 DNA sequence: TGTGCCAGCATTCTGGACAGGAGTCAGCCCCAGCATTTT.

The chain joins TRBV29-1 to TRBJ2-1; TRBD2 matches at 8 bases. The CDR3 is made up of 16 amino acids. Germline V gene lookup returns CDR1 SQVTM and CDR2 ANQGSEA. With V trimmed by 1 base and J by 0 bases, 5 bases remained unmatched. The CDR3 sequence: CSVEVGSGGSYNEQFF. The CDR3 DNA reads TGCAGCGTTGAAGTGGGCAGCGGGGGCTCCTACAATGAGCAGTTCTTC.

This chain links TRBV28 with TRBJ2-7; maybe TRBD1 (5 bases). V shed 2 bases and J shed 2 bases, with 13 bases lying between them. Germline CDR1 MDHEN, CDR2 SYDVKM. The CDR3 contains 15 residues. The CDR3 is CASSLATRAAYEQYF. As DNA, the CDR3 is TGTGCCAGCAGTTTAGCCACCAGGGCCGCCTACGAGCAGTACTTC.

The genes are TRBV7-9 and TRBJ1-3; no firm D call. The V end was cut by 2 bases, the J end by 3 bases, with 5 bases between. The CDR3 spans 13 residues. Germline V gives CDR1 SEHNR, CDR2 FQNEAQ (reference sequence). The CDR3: CASSLRVGNTIYF. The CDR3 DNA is TGTGCCAGCAGCTTAAGAGTTGGAAACACCATATATTTT. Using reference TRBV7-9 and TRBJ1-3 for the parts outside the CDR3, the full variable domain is DTGVSQNPRHKITKRGQNVTFRCDPISEHNRLYWYRQTLGQGPEFLTYFQNEAQLEKSRLLSDRFSAERPKGSFSTLEIQRTEQGDSAMYLCASSLRVGNTIYFGEGSWLTVV.